The clone carrying this T cell receptor (beta chain) was observed a few times. Its antigen remains unidentified. After removal of 5 bases from V and 2 bases from J, the junction contained 8 bases not matched to a gene. CDR3 length equals 15 residues. Per the germline V gene, CDR1 is SGHVS and CDR2 is FNYEAQ. The data were taken from a study of T cell repertoires in cytomegalovirus infection. Study context: Indicated by public TCR beta signatures were CMV infection and matching HLA type.

Study outcomes and limitations: The ex vivo response was dominated by HLA-C-restricted CMV-specific TCR beta clonotypes. Identification of carriers of CMV plus the relevant HLA was performed using cumulative public TCR beta family frequency.

Using its own MiXCR run on the reads, TCRdb lists one record per CDR3 protein. Of under 850,000 distinct CDR3 sequences in the sample, roughly 35% are singletons; the top ten hold more than 2.5%. The rearrangement links TRBV7-6 to TRBJ1-2, with 7 bases identical to TRBD1. Sample: PBMCs. The receptor's source is a human donor in good health (CMV status not recorded). Some clones in this sample may be carry-over from other donors' samples. CDR3 residues: CASSPWAGGNYGYTF. The CDR3 region has the DNA TGTGCCAGCAGCCCCTGGGCAGGGGGGAACTATGGCTACACCTTC. Full variable domain (remainder filled in from reference TRBV7-6 and TRBJ1-2): GAGVSQSPRYKVTKRGQDVALRCDPISGHVSLYWYRQALGQGPEFLTYFNYEAQQDKSGLPNDRFSAERPEGSISTLTIQRTEQRDSAMYRCASSPWAGGNYGYTFGSGTRLTVV.